This T cell receptor beta chain was obtained from a study of T-cell memory formation after mild COVID-19. In the study overall: Most TCR clusters belonged to a single donor. Study-wide results and limits: Contracting clones localized mainly to CM and EM when CD4+ and mainly to EMRA when CD8+. Prior to infection, memory already included some responding clones, suggesting cross-reactive memory joined.

V was shortened by 4 bases and J by 1 base, with 12 bases between the two germline ends. Per germline, CDR1 LGHDT and CDR2 YNNKEL (reference sequence). The CDR3 totals 15 residues. Sample barcodes and UMIs were carried by the TCR alpha and TCR beta cDNA libraries that 5'RACE generated with constant-segment primers. MiXCR, run by TCRdb on the 5' RACE reads, gives a single entry per CDR3 protein. The data show about 140,000 distinct CDR3 sequences, with approximately 25% seen just once and approximately 25% held by the top ten. This clonotype has more than one count but fewer than ten. What it recognizes is unknown.

Sample: PBMCs or a T cell subset sorted from them (not recorded which). The J gene is TRBJ2-3, the V gene TRBV3-1; tentatively, D is TRBD1 (5 bases). This TCR was sampled from an adult woman who had mild COVID-19 (a few samples of this study predate the infection). Cell type and time point are not known. CDR3 bases: TGTGCCAGCAGCCCGTGGACGACAGGCACAGATACGCAGTATTTT. This gives the protein CASSPWTTGTDTQYF.